This TCR beta chain derives from a study of blood T cell repertoires in COVID-19. With 4 bases removed from V and 4 bases from J, the gap between germline ends came to 12 bases. The length of the CDR3 is 14 residues. Germline assignment: CDR1 SGHDT and CDR2 YYEEEE. Per the original data handling: Estimation of nucleated cell counts was performed using reference gene primer amplification. Repertoires were generated with immunoSEQ multiplex PCR, while TCRdb's copy carries only in-frame clones and drops some. V, J and clone size reflect that table, while D and trimming were determined from the DNA. The sample has more than 95,000 clones, about 84% seen once.

The chain carries TRBV5-6 and TRBJ2-1, with no clear D. The origin of this receptor is a human donor in a cohort sampled during active COVID-19. Input material: peripheral blood. CDR3 sequence reads: CASSRQATYNEQFF. In DNA form, the CDR3 reads TGTGCCAGCAGCCGTCAGGCCACTTACAATGAGCAGTTCTTC.